This T cell receptor beta chain was profiled in a study of blood T cell repertoires in COVID-19. The wider study: The United States, Italy and Spain supplied acute and convalescent COVID-19 samples. Sources were T cells, B-cell-depleted T cells, or PBMCs; the material itself was cDNA or gDNA.

In the original processing: Amplification from reference gene primers served as the basis for estimated nucleated cell counts. Only in-frame clones appear in the TCRdb table, and some are missing; sequencing was by immunoSEQ multiplex PCR. The V and J calls and the clone size are those of that table, but D and trimming were determined from the DNA. The data contain roughly 100,000 clones, around 88% of them singletons. Those enrolled in Seattle joined during active infection and were followed longitudinally afterward. Looked up from germline, CDR1 is MNHEY and CDR2 is SMNVEV (reference sequence). There are 11 residues in the CDR3. V lost 8 bases to trimming and J lost 10 bases; unmatched junction nucleotides: 4.

Material: peripheral blood. This rearrangement joins TRBV27 to TRBJ1-2; 10 bases fit TRBD1. The TCR was taken from a man aged 45 to 65 with COVID-19, enrolled during active disease. CDR3 sequence (DNA): TGTGCCAGCGGGACAGGGGCTTTCTACACCTTC. It specifies CASGTGAFYTF.